This is a list of T cell receptor beta chains from one sample in a study of T cell repertoires in cytomegalovirus infection. TCRdb reprocessed the reads via MiXCR and lists one record per CDR3 protein. Here the sample spans hundreds of thousands of distinct CDR3 sequences, under 45% being singletons. Their recognized antigens are unknown. The sequences come from cultured PBMCs, collected from culture after CMV antigen stimulation. These receptors came from a human donor in good health (CMV status not recorded). Some clones in this sample may be carry-over from other donors' samples. CDR3s include the opening cysteine and the closing phenylalanine or tryptophan. Fields, in order: CDR3 protein, CDR3 DNA, D gene, clone size, J gene, V gene. D genes are given only for firm matches. The size entry is marked missing in some rows and otherwise reads once, few, many or a size class.

CDR3: CASSLESGGRFDEQYF
DNA: TGTGCCAGCAGCTTGGAAAGCGGGGGAAGGTTCGACGAGCAGTACTTC
D: TRBD2
size: NA
J: TRBJ2-7
V: TRBV11-1

CDR3: CATGHLNTEAFF
DNA: TGTGCCACCGGACACTTGAACACTGAAGCTTTCTTT
D: NA
size: few
J: TRBJ1-1
V: TRBV7-8

CDR3: CASSDRGPNQPQHF
DNA: TGTGCCAGCAGTGACAGGGGGCCTAATCAGCCCCAGCATTTT
D: TRBD1
size: NA
J: TRBJ1-5
V: TRBV12-3/TRBV12-4

CDR3: CSVTVAGGSTDTQYF
DNA: TGCAGCGTAACCGTAGCGGGAGGAAGCACAGATACGCAGTATTTT
D: TRBD2
size: few
J: TRBJ2-3
V: TRBV29-1

CDR3: CASSPRTGVAYEQYF
DNA: TGCGCCAGCAGCCCACGGACAGGGGTCGCATACGAGCAGTACTTC
D: TRBD1
size: NA
J: TRBJ2-7
V: TRBV5-1

CDR3: CAISESWTGGHEQFF
DNA: TGTGCCATCAGTGAGTCGTGGACCGGGGGGCATGAGCAGTTCTTC
D: NA
size: NA
J: TRBJ2-1
V: TRBV10-3

CDR3: CASSLNEVGEKLFF
DNA: TGTGCCAGCAGTTTGAACGAGGTTGGTGAAAAACTGTTTTTT
D: NA
size: few
J: TRBJ1-4
V: TRBV12-3/TRBV12-4

CDR3: CASAGDLTGELFF
DNA: TGTGCCAGCGCGGGGGACCTGACCGGGGAGCTGTTTTTT
D: TRBD2
size: few
J: TRBJ2-2
V: TRBV7-8

CDR3: CASSLTTGGGNTEAFF
DNA: TGTGCCAGCAGCCTGACGACAGGGGGGGGGAACACTGAAGCTTTCTTT
D: TRBD1
size: many
J: TRBJ1-1
V: TRBV7-2

CDR3: CDSNLGLAEETQYF
DNA: TGTGACAGCAACCTGGGACTAGCGGAAGAGACCCAGTACTTC
D: TRBD2
size: NA
J: TRBJ2-5
V: TRBV6-5

CDR3: CAWSGVSTGELFF
DNA: TGTGCCTGGAGTGGAGTGAGCACCGGGGAGCTGTTTTTT
D: NA
size: NA
J: TRBJ2-2
V: TRBV30

CDR3: CASRPTGDEETQYF
DNA: TGTGCCAGCAGACCGACAGGGGACGAAGAGACCCAGTACTTC
D: TRBD1
size: NA
J: TRBJ2-5
V: TRBV11-1

CDR3: CASSRTSFDNEQFF
DNA: TGTGCCAGCAGTAGGACTAGTTTCGACAATGAGCAGTTCTTC
D: TRBD2
size: few
J: TRBJ2-1
V: TRBV6-2/TRBV6-3

CDR3: CASSPDRDSPLHF
DNA: TGTGCCAGCAGCCCGGACCGGGATTCACCCCTCCACTTT
D: NA
size: few
J: TRBJ1-6
V: TRBV7-2

CDR3: CASSLPTRGMNEKLFF
DNA: TGTGCCAGCAGCTTACCGACTCGGGGGATGAATGAAAAACTGTTTTTT
D: NA
size: NA
J: TRBJ1-4
V: TRBV11-2

CDR3: CASSYSMASWDEQYF
DNA: TGTGCCAGCAGTTACTCGATGGCTAGCTGGGACGAGCAGTACTTC
D: NA
size: NA
J: TRBJ2-7
V: TRBV6-5

CDR3: CASSSVGLENEQYF
DNA: TGTGCCAGCAGTTCGGTTGGGCTAGAGAACGAGCAGTACTTC
D: NA
size: NA
J: TRBJ2-7
V: TRBV27

CDR3: CASSYSSGNTDTQYF
DNA: TGTGCCAGCAGTTACTCGTCGGGGAACACAGATACGCAGTATTTT
D: NA
size: NA
J: TRBJ2-3
V: TRBV6-8

CDR3: CASGTRGDWGAQFF
DNA: TGTGCCAGCGGGACCCGAGGGGACTGGGGAGCGCAGTTCTTC
D: NA
size: NA
J: TRBJ2-1
V: TRBV6-6

CDR3: CASSNGTVLGELFF
DNA: TGTGCCAGTAGTAACGGGACAGTGCTCGGGGAGCTGTTTTTT
D: TRBD1
size: NA
J: TRBJ2-2
V: TRBV19

CDR3: CASNSAETQYF
DNA: TGTGCCAGCAACAGCGCCGAGACCCAGTACTTC
D: NA
size: NA
J: TRBJ2-5
V: TRBV5-4

CDR3: CASSIRDRGRHTQYF
DNA: TGTGCCAGCAGTATCCGGGACAGGGGGAGGCATACGCAGTATTTT
D: TRBD1
size: few
J: TRBJ2-3
V: TRBV6-1

CDR3: CASRGILDTQYF
DNA: TGTGCCAGCAGGGGGATTTTGGATACGCAGTATTTT
D: NA
size: few
J: TRBJ2-3
V: TRBV27

CDR3: CASRLTGGWETQYF
DNA: TGTGCCAGCAGGTTGACAGGGGGTTGGGAGACCCAGTACTTC
D: TRBD1
size: NA
J: TRBJ2-5
V: TRBV2

CDR3: CASSLAGRGPSGNTIYF
DNA: TGTGCCAGCAGCTTAGCTGGACGGGGACCCTCTGGAAACACCATATATTTT
D: NA
size: few
J: TRBJ1-3
V: TRBV7-9

CDR3: CASSPIPPLSGNTIYF
DNA: TGTGCCAGCAGCCCCATCCCCCCCCTCTCGGGAAACACCATATATTTT
D: NA
size: NA
J: TRBJ1-3
V: TRBV7-9

CDR3: CASSLESYGGRFDQETQYF
DNA: TGTGCCAGCAGCTTAGAGTCGTACGGGGGAAGGTTCGACCAAGAGACCCAGTACTTC
D: NA
size: few
J: TRBJ2-5
V: TRBV7-8

CDR3: CASSGSLAALDTDTQYF
DNA: TGTGCCAGCAGCGGGTCCCTAGCGGCGCTTGACACAGATACGCAGTATTTT
D: TRBD2
size: NA
J: TRBJ2-3
V: TRBV2

CDR3: CSAQDRASPLHF
DNA: TGCAGTGCTCAGGACAGGGCTTCACCCCTCCACTTT
D: TRBD1
size: NA
J: TRBJ1-6
V: TRBV20-1

CDR3: CASSIQGAGGELFF
DNA: TGTGCCAGCAGTATACAGGGGGCTGGCGGGGAGCTGTTTTTT
D: TRBD1
size: once
J: TRBJ2-2
V: TRBV12-3/TRBV12-4

CDR3: CASSLRLAGGIEQFF
DNA: TGTGCCAGCAGTTTGAGACTAGCGGGAGGCATTGAGCAGTTCTTC
D: TRBD2
size: NA
J: TRBJ2-1
V: TRBV12-3/TRBV12-4

CDR3: CAISSGDSDEKLFF
DNA: TGTGCCATTTCCTCAGGGGATTCGGATGAAAAACTGTTTTTT
D: NA
size: few
J: TRBJ1-4
V: TRBV10-3

CDR3: CASSLWDTNTEAFF
DNA: TGTGCCAGCAGTTTATGGGACACCAACACTGAAGCTTTCTTT
D: NA
size: few
J: TRBJ1-1
V: TRBV12-3/TRBV12-4

CDR3: CASSQGWRTPGEKLFF
DNA: TGCGCCAGCAGCCAAGGCTGGAGGACCCCGGGGGAAAAACTGTTTTTT
D: NA
size: few
J: TRBJ1-4
V: TRBV4-1

CDR3: CASRQGPYEQYF
DNA: TGTGCCAGCAGGCAGGGCCCCTACGAGCAGTACTTC
D: NA
size: NA
J: TRBJ2-7
V: TRBV7-4

CDR3: CATSDGQYNEQFF
DNA: TGTGCCACCAGTGATGGACAGTACAATGAGCAGTTCTTC
D: NA
size: NA
J: TRBJ2-1
V: TRBV24-1

CDR3: CASSQFPGPRQYNEQFF
DNA: TGTGCCAGCAGCCAATTTCCGGGCCCCAGACAATACAATGAGCAGTTCTTC
D: NA
size: NA
J: TRBJ2-1
V: TRBV14

CDR3: CASSFHPSEPDLNEQFF
DNA: TGTGCCAGCAGCTTTCATCCTTCGGAACCGGATCTCAATGAGCAGTTCTTC
D: NA
size: NA
J: TRBJ2-1
V: TRBV7-2

CDR3: CASSLRGFANTGELFF
DNA: TGTGCCAGCAGCTTAAGAGGGTTCGCGAACACCGGGGAGCTGTTTTTT
D: NA
size: NA
J: TRBJ2-2
V: TRBV11-2

CDR3: CASSRLTRNEQYF
DNA: TGTGCCAGCAGCCGGCTAACACGAAACGAGCAGTACTTC
D: NA
size: few
J: TRBJ2-7
V: TRBV7-2

CDR3: CSVEGAAEAFF
DNA: TGCAGCGTTGAAGGGGCGGCAGAAGCTTTCTTT
D: NA
size: few
J: TRBJ1-1
V: TRBV29-1

CDR3: CASSFANLNTEAFF
DNA: TGTGCCAGTAGTTTTGCCAATTTGAACACTGAAGCTTTCTTT
D: NA
size: NA
J: TRBJ1-1
V: TRBV19

CDR3: CASRARGQVHYEQYF
DNA: TGTGCCAGCAGAGCTAGGGGACAGGTACACTACGAGCAGTACTTC
D: TRBD1
size: NA
J: TRBJ2-7
V: TRBV2

CDR3: CAISAAGGTRTSGYTF
DNA: TGTGCCATCAGTGCCGCGGGGGGGACAAGGACCTCCGGCTACACCTTC
D: NA
size: NA
J: TRBJ1-2
V: TRBV10-3

CDR3: CASSSLTDPSGNTIYF
DNA: TGTGCCAGTAGTTCGCTTACGGACCCCTCTGGAAACACCATATATTTT
D: NA
size: NA
J: TRBJ1-3
V: TRBV19

CDR3: CASSLRPNNEQYF
DNA: TGTGCCAGCAGCTTGAGACCGAATAACGAGCAGTACTTC
D: NA
size: NA
J: TRBJ2-7
V: TRBV7-9

CDR3: CAISDRSQRGETQYF
DNA: TGTGCCATCAGTGATAGGTCGCAGCGGGGCGAGACCCAGTACTTC
D: TRBD2
size: NA
J: TRBJ2-5
V: TRBV10-3

CDR3: CASSLDDYEQYF
DNA: TGTGCCAGCAGCTTGGACGACTACGAGCAGTACTTC
D: NA
size: few
J: TRBJ2-7
V: TRBV7-2

CDR3: CASSPGVSEQYF
DNA: TGTGCCAGCAGCCCCGGGGTTTCCGAGCAGTACTTC
D: NA
size: NA
J: TRBJ2-7
V: TRBV12-3/TRBV12-4

CDR3: CASSFLGGLNTEAFF
DNA: TGTGCCAGCAGTTTCCTTGGAGGGCTGAACACTGAAGCTTTCTTT
D: NA
size: few
J: TRBJ1-1
V: TRBV12-3/TRBV12-4

CDR3: CASSNYDNEQFF
DNA: TGTGCCAGCAGTAACTACGACAATGAGCAGTTCTTC
D: NA
size: NA
J: TRBJ2-1
V: TRBV3-1

CDR3: CSAYNRLAGVDEQFF
DNA: TGCAGTGCTTACAATCGACTAGCGGGAGTCGATGAGCAGTTCTTC
D: TRBD2
size: NA
J: TRBJ2-1
V: TRBV20-1

CDR3: CASQDNSKNIQYF
DNA: TGTGCCAGCCAAGACAATTCCAAAAACATTCAGTACTTC
D: NA
size: NA
J: TRBJ2-4
V: TRBV12-3/TRBV12-4